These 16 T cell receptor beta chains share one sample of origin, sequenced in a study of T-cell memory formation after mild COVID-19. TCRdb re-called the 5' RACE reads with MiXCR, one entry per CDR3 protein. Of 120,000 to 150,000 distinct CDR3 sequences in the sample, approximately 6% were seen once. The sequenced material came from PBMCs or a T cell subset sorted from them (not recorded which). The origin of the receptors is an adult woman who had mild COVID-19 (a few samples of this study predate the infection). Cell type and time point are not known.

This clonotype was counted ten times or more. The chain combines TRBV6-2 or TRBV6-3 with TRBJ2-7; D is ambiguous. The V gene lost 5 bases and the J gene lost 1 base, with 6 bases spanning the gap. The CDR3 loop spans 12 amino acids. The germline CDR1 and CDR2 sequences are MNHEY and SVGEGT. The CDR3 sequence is CASSNESYEQYF. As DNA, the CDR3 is TGTGCCAGCAGTAACGAATCCTACGAGCAGTACTTC.

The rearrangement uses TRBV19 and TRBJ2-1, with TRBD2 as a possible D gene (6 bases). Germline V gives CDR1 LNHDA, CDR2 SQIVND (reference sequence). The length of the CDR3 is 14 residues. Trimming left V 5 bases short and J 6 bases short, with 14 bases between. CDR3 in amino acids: CASSFRDSGNEQFF. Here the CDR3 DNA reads TGTGCCAGTAGTTTTCGGGACTCAGGCAATGAGCAGTTCTTC.

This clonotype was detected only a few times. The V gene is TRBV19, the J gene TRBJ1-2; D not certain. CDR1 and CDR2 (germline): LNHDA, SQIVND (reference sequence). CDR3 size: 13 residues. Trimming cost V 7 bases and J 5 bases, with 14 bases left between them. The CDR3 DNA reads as TGTGCCAGTACTGTACAAGGTACTTATGGCTACACCTTC. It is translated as CASTVQGTYGYTF.

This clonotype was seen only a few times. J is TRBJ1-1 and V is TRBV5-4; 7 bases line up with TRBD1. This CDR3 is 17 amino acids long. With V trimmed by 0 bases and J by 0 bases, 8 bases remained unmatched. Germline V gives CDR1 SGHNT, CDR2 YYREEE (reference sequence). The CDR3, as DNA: TGTGCCAGCAGCTTGGTGGGACAGAGAATGATGAACACTGAAGCTTTCTTT. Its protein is CASSLVGQRMMNTEAFF.

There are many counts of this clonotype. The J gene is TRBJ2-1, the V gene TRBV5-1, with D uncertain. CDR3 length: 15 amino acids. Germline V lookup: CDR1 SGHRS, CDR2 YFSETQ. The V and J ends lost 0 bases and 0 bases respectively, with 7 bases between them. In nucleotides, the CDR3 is TGCGCCAGCAGCTTGGTAGAGAGCTCCTACAATGAGCAGTTCTTC. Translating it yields CASSLVESSYNEQFF.

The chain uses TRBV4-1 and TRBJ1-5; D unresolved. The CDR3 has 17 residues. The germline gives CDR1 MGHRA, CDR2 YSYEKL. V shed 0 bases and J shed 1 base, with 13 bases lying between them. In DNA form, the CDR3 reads TGCGCCAGCAGCCAAGATTTCTCAGTACGAAGCAATCAGCCCCAGCATTTT. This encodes CASSQDFSVRSNQPQHF.

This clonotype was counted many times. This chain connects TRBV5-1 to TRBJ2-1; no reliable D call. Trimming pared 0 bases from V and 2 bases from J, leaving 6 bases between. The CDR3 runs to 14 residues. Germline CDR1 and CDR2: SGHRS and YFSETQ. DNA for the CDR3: TGCGCCAGCAGCTTGGGGCAGACCTACAATGAGCAGTTCTTC. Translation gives CASSLGQTYNEQFF.

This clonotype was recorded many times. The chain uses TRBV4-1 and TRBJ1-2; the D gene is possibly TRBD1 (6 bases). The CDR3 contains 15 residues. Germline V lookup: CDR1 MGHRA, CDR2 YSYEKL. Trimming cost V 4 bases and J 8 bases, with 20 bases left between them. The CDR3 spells CASSRPQDRSVGYTF. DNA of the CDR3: TGCGCCAGCAGCCGGCCCCAGGACAGATCCGTAGGCTACACCTTC.

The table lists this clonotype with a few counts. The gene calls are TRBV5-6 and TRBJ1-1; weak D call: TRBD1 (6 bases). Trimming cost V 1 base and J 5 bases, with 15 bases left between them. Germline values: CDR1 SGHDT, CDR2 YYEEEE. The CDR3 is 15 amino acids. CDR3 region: CASSLRVGARTEAFF. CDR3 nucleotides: TGTGCCAGCAGCTTGCGAGTGGGGGCCAGGACTGAAGCTTTCTTT.

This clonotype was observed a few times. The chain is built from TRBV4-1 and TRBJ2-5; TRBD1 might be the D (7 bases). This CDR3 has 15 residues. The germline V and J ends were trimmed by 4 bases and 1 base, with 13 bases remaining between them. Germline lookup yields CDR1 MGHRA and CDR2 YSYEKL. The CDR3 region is CASSRGQGGQETQYF. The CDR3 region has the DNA TGCGCCAGCAGCCGGGGGCAGGGGGGCCAAGAGACCCAGTACTTC.

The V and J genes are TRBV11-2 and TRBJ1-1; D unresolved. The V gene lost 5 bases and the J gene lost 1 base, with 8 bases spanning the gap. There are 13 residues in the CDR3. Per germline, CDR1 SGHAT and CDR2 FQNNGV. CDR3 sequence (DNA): TGTGCCAGCAGCCGAATCAGGAACACTGAAGCTTTCTTT. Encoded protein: CASSRIRNTEAFF. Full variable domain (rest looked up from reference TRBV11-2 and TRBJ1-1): EAGVAQSPRYKIIEKRQSVAFWCNPISGHATLYWYQQILGQGPKLLIQFQNNGVVDDSQLPKDRFSAERLKGVDSTLKIQPAKLEDSAVYLCASSRIRNTEAFFGQGTRLTVV.

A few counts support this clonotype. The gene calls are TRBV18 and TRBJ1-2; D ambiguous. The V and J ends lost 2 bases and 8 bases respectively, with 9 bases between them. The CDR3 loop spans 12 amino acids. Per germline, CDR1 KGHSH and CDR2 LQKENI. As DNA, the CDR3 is TGTGCCAGCTCACCAGAAAGTGTCGGCTACACCTTC. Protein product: CASSPESVGYTF.

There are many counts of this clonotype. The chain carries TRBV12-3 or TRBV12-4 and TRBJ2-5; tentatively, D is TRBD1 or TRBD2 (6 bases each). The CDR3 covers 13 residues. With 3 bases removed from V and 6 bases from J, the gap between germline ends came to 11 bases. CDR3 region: CASSLGGSQTQYF. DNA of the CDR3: TGTGCCAGCAGTTTGGGGGGCAGTCAGACCCAGTACTTC.

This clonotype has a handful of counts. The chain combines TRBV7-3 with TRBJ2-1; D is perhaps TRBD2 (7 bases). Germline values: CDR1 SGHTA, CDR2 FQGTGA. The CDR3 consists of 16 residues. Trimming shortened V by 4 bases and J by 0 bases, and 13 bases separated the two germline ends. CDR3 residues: CASSSRGASSYNEQFF. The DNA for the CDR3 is TGTGCCAGCAGCTCCCGGGGGGCGAGCTCCTACAATGAGCAGTTCTTC.

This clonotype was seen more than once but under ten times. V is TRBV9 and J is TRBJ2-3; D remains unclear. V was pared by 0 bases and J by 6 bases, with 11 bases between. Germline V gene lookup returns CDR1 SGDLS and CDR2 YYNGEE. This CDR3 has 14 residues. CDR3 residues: CASSVGVFRDTQYF. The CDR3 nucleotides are TGTGCCAGCAGCGTAGGGGTATTCAGGGATACGCAGTATTTT.

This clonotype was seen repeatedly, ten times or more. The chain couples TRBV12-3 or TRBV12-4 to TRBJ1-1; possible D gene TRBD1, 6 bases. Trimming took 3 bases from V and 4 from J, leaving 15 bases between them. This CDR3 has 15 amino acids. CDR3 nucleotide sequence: TGTGCCAGCAGTTTCCGCAGGGGTAAGAGCACTGAAGCTTTCTTT. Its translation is CASSFRRGKSTEAFF.